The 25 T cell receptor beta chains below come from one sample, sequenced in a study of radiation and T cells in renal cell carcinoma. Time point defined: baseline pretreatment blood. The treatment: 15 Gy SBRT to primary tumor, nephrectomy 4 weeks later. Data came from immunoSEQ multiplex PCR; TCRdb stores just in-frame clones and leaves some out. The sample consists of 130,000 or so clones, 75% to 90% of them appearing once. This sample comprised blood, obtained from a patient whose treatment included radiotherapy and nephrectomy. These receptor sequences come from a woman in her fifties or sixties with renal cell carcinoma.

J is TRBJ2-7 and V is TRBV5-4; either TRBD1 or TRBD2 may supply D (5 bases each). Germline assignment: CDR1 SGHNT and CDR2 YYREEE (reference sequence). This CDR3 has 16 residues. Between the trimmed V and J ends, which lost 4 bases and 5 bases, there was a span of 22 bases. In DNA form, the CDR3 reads TGTGCCAGCAGCCCAAAAGCACTATCAGGGCGGGACGAGCAGTACTTC. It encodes CASSPKALSGRDEQYF.

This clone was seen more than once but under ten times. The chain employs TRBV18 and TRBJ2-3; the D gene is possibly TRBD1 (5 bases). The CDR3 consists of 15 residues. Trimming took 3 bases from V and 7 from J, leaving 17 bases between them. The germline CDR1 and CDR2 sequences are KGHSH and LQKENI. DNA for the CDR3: TGTGCCAGCTCACCCGAACATAATAGGGGCTATACGCAGTATTTT. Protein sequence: CASSPEHNRGYTQYF.

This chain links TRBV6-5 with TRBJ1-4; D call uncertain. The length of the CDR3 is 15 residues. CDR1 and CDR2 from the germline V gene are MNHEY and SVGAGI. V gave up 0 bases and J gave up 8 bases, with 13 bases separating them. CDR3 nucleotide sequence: TGTGCCAGCAGTTACTCAAAGAGGGCGCGGGAAAAACTGTTTTTT. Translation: CASSYSKRAREKLFF.

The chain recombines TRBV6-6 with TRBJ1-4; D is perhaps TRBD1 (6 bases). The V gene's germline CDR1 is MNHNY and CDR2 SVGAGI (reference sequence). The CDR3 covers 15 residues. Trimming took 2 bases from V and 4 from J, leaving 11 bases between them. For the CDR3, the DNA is TGTGCCAGCAGTTACAGGCAGGGGATTAATGAAAAACTGTTTTTT. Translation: CASSYRQGINEKLFF.

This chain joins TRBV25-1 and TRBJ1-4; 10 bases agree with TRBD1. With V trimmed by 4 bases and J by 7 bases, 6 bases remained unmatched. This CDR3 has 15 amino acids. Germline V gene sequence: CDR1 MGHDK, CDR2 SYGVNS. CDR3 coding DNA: TGTGCCAGCAGTGCCGGACAGGGGGGGGGTGAAAAACTGTTTTTT. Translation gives CASSAGQGGGEKLFF.

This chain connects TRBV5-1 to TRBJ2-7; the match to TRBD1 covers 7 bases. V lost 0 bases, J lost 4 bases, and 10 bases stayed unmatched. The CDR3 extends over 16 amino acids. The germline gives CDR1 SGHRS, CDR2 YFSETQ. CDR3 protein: CASSLATTGVKYEQYF. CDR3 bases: TGCGCCAGCAGCTTGGCAACTACAGGGGTAAAATACGAGCAGTACTTC.

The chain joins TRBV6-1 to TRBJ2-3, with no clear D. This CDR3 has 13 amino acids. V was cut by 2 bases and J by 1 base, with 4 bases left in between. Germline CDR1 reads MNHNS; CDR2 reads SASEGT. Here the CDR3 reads CASSEHGTDTQYF. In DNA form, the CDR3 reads TGTGCCAGCAGTGAACACGGCACAGATACGCAGTATTTT.

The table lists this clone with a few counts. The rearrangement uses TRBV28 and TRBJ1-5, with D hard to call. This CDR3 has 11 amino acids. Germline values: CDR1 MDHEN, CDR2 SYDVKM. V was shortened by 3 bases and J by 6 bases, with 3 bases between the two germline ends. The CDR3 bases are TGTGCCAGCAGTTTCAGTCAGCCCCAGCATTTT. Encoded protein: CASSFSQPQHF.

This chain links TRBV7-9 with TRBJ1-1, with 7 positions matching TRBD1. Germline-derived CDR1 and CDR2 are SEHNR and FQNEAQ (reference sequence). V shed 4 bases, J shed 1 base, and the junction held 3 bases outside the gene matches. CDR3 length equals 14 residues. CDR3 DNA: TGTGCCAGCAGCTCAACAGGGGCGAACACTGAAGCTTTCTTT. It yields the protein CASSSTGANTEAFF.

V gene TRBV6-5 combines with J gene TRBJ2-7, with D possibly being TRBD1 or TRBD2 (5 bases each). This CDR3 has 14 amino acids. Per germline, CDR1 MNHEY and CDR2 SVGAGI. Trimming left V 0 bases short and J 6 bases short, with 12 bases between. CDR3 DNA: TGTGCCAGCAGTTACTCGTACGGGGCGTTCGAGCAGTACTTC. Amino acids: CASSYSYGAFEQYF.

The CDR3 is CASSLDGQDGEKLFF. CDR3 coding DNA: TGCGCCAGCAGCTTGGATGGGCAGGACGGGGAAAAACTGTTTTTT. The chain recombines TRBV5-1 with TRBJ1-4; the D is unclear. V was clipped by 0 bases and J by 8 bases, with 14 bases between them. CDR1 is SGHRS, CDR2 YFSETQ, per germline. The CDR3 runs 15 residues.

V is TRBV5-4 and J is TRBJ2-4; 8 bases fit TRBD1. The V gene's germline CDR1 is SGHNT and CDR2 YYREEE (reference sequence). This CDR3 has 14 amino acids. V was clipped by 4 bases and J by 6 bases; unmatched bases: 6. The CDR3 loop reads CASSPDRAGNIQYF. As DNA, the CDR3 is TGTGCCAGCAGCCCGGACAGGGCCGGAAACATTCAGTACTTC. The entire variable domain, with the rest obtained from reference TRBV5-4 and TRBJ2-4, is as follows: ETGVTQSPTHLIKTRGQQVTLRCSSQSGHNTVSWYQQALGQGPQFIFQYYREEENGRGNFPPRFSGLQFPNYSSELNVNALELDDSALYLCASSPDRAGNIQYFGAGTRLSVL.

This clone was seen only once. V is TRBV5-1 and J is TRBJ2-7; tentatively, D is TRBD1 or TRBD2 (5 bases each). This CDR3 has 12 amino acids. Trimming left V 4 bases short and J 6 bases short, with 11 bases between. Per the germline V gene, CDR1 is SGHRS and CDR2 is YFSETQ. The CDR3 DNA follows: TGCGCCAGCAGCCCGGGGCAGGGCGAGCAGTACTTC. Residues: CASSPGQGEQYF.

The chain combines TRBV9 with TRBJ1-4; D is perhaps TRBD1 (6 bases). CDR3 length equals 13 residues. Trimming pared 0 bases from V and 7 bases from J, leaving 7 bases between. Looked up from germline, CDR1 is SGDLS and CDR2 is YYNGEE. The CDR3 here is CASSVEGGEKLFF. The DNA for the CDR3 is TGTGCCAGCAGCGTAGAAGGGGGTGAAAAACTGTTTTTT.

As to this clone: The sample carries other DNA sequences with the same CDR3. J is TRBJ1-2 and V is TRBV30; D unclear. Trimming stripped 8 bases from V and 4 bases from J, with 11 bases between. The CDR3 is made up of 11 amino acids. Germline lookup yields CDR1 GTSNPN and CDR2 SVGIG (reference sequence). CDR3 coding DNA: TGTGCCGGGTCAATTGGCTATGGCTACACCTTC. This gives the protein CAGSIGYGYTF. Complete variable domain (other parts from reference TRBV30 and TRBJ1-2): SQTIHQWPATLVQPVGSPLSLECTVEGTSNPNLYWYRQAAGRGLQLLFYSVGIGQISSEVPQNLSASRPQDRQFILSSKKLLLSDSGFYLCAGSIGYGYTFGSGTRLTVV.

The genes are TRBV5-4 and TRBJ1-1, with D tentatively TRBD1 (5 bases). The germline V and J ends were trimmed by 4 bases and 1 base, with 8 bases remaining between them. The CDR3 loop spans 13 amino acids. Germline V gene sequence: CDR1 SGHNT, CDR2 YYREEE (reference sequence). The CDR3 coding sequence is TGTGCCAGCAGCCGTACAGGGAACACTGAAGCTTTCTTT. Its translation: CASSRTGNTEAFF.

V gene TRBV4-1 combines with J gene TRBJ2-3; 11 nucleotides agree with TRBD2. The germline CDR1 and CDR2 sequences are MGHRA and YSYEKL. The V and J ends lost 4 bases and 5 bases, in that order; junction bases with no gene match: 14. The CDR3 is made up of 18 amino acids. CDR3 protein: CASSPLGGSGGAVDTQYF. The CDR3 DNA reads TGCGCCAGCAGCCCCCTAGGTGGTAGCGGGGGGGCCGTAGATACGCAGTATTTT.

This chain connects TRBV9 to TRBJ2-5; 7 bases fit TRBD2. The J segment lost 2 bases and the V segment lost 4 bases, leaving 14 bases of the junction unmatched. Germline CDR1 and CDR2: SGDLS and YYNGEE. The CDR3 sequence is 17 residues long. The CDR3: CASSSEEAGLQQETQYF. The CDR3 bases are TGTGCCAGCAGCTCCGAGGAAGCGGGATTACAGCAAGAGACCCAGTACTTC.

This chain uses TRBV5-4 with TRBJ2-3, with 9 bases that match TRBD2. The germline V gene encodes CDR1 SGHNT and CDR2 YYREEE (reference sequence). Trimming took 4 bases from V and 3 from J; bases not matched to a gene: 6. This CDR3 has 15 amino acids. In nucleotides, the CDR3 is TGTGCCAGCAGCGCGGGGACTAGCTTAACAGATACGCAGTATTTT. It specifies CASSAGTSLTDTQYF.

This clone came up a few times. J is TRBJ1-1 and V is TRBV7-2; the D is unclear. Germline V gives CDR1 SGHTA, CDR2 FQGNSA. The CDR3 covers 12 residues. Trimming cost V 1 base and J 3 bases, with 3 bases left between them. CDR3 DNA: TGTGCCAGCAGCTTAGACCACACTGAAGCTTTCTTT. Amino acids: CASSLDHTEAFF.

In DNA form, the CDR3 reads TGTGCCAGCAGTTACTCGAGGCAGACCATGAACACTGAAGCTTTCTTT. Translating gives CASSYSRQTMNTEAFF. The gene calls are TRBV6-5 and TRBJ1-1; the D is unclear. CDR1 is MNHEY and CDR2 is SVGAGI in the germline V gene. V was trimmed by 0 bases and J by 0 bases, leaving 11 bases between them. This CDR3 has 16 residues.

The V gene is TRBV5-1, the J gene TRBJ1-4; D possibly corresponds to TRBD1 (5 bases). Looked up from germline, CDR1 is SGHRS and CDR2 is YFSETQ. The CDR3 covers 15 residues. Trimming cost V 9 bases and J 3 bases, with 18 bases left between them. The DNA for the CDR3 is TGCGCCACCCGCCTGAGTGGGGCGGCTAATGAAAAACTGTTTTTT. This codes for CATRLSGAANEKLFF.

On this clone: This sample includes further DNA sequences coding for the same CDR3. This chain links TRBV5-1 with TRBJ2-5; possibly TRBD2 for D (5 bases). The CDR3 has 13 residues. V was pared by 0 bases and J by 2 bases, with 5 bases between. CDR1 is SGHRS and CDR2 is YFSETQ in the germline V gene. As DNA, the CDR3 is TGCGCCAGCAGCTTGGGAGGGCAAGAGACCCAGTACTTC. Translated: CASSLGGQETQYF.

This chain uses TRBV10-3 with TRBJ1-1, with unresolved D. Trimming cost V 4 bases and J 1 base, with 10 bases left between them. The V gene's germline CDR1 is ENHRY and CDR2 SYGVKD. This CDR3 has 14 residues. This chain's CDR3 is CAISVGTPNTEAFF. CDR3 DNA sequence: TGTGCCATCAGTGTGGGCACTCCGAACACTGAAGCTTTCTTT.

CDR3 nucleotides: TGTGCCAGTAGTGCCCAGCGGACAGGGGGCGGGTATGGCTACACCTTC. It yields the protein CASSAQRTGGGYGYTF. The chain is built from TRBV19 and TRBJ1-2; 11 bases match TRBD1. This CDR3 has 16 amino acids. Germline V lookup: CDR1 LNHDA, CDR2 SQIVND (reference sequence). V gave up 5 bases and J gave up 5 bases; unmatched junction bases: 10.